This is a list of T cell receptor beta chains from one sample in a study of blood T cell repertoires in COVID-19. Profiled with immunoSEQ multiplex PCR; TCRdb holds only in-frame clones, not every one. This sample carries about 140,000 clones, about 90% of them seen once, and the ten largest clones take over 9.5%. Sequencing input: peripheral blood. Receptors originate from a man between 60 and 75 years old with active or convalescent COVID-19. Both conserved end residues are part of each CDR3.

CASSPFDRGKHTQYF	TRBV6-6	TRBJ2-3
CASGMTGGNEKLFF	TRBV2	TRBJ1-4
CASSLQGTYEQYF	TRBV5-1	TRBJ2-7
CASRTGAVLNSPLHF	TRBV27	TRBJ1-6
CASSHTPGADEQYF	TRBV5-1	TRBJ2-7
CAWSAGTGHYEQYF	TRBV30	TRBJ2-7
CASSPTGGGYTEAFF	TRBV4-2	TRBJ1-1
CASSQDPPSGRYEQYF	TRBV4-3	TRBJ2-7
CASSFWSSGPRSSYEQYF	TRBV5-4	TRBJ2-7
CASSQDRGTQPQHF	TRBV28	TRBJ1-5
CASSQVPGGNEQYF	TRBV18	TRBJ2-7
CASSNRGGLAAYEQYF	TRBV2	TRBJ2-7
CASSARQGAGGSPLHF	TRBV5-4	TRBJ1-6
CASSLGQGESGYTF	TRBV28	TRBJ1-2
CASSLGRPNTGELFF	TRBV28	TRBJ2-2
CASSQDRKNTGELFF	TRBV11-2	TRBJ2-2
CASSRGQGLYEQYF	TRBV6-7	TRBJ2-7
CASSATGTVGSSF	TRBV7-6	TRBJ1-2
CASSYSAGQGNYEQYF	TRBV6-6	TRBJ2-7
CSVVKDSPYEQYF	TRBV29-1	TRBJ2-7
CASSYGQSNQPQHF	TRBV5-6	TRBJ1-5
CASSLGTSGSKQFF	TRBV7-3	TRBJ2-1